The 24 T cell receptor beta chains below all came from one sample that was sequenced in a study of cytomegalovirus exposure and HLA in healthy donors. A multiplex PCR was run with 60 Vbeta primers and 13 Jbeta primers. Measured with immunoSEQ multiplex PCR; TCRdb has only the in-frame clones, and not every one. Of about 180,000 clones listed, roughly 84% were seen once; the top ten hold 1.2%. The sequenced material came from PBMCs. Receptors were obtained from a boy younger than 10 in good health and CMV-seronegative.

The chain joins TRBV6-1 to TRBJ1-3; the match to TRBD1 covers 7 bases. Trimming took 2 bases from V and 4 from J; bases not matched to a gene: 14. The CDR3 is made up of 18 amino acids. Germline-derived CDR1 and CDR2 are MNHNS and SASEGT. CDR3 DNA: TGTGCCAGCAGTGAAACAGGGGCTGGCGTAGTCGTAGGAAACACCATATATTTT. Translating it yields CASSETGAGVVVGNTIYF.

This clone has only a few counts. The chain recombines TRBV7-2 with TRBJ1-6; D is unresolved. This CDR3 is built from 12 residues. Germline CDR1 and CDR2: SGHTA and FQGNSA. With 6 bases removed from V and 15 bases from J, the gap between germline ends came to 15 bases. In DNA, the CDR3 is TGTGCCAGCAGGGAGAACTTCGAATTCCTCCACTTT. Its protein is CASRENFEFLHF.

The chain has TRBV4-1 and TRBJ2-5; 9 nucleotides agree with TRBD2. The CDR3 has 16 residues. The junction had 5 bases not matched to a gene; V was cut back by 1 base and J by 2 bases. Germline values: CDR1 MGHRA, CDR2 YSYEKL. The CDR3 loop is CASSQASGGPQETQYF. The CDR3 DNA follows: TGCGCCAGCAGCCAAGCGAGCGGGGGGCCTCAAGAGACCCAGTACTTC.

In this sample, this clone turned up once. The chain carries TRBV30 and TRBJ2-7; D unresolved. V lost 3 bases and J 7 bases, leaving 16 bases between the germline ends. Germline CDR1 and CDR2: GTSNPN and SVGIG (reference sequence). The length of the CDR3 is 13 residues. This chain's CDR3 is CAWRPVVRGEQYF. As DNA, the CDR3 is TGTGCCTGGAGACCAGTGGTTCGAGGAGAGCAGTACTTC. Together with reference TRBV30 and TRBJ2-7, the CDR3 gives the full variable domain: SQTIHQWPATLVQPVGSPLSLECTVEGTSNPNLYWYRQAAGRGLQLLFYSVGIGQISSEVPQNLSASRPQDRQFILSSKKLLLSDSGFYLCAWRPVVRGEQYFGPGTRLTVT.

The rearrangement uses TRBV28 and TRBJ2-5; D ambiguous. The CDR3 runs 16 residues. V shed 4 bases and J shed 1 base, with 16 bases lying between them. In germline, CDR1 is MDHEN, CDR2 SYDVKM. DNA of the CDR3: TGTGCCAGCAGTTGGGCTGCAGAGAGTCTCCAAGAGACCCAGTACTTC. Residues: CASSWAAESLQETQYF.

This chain links TRBV4-3 with TRBJ1-1; tentatively, D is TRBD1 (5 bases). This CDR3 is 14 amino acids long. CDR1 is LGHNA and CDR2 is YSLEER in the germline V gene. V dropped 3 bases and J dropped 2 bases, with 10 bases sitting between them. The CDR3 bases are TGCGCCAGCAGCCAGGTAGGGGCAAACACTGAAGCTTTCTTT. It is translated as CASSQVGANTEAFF.

The V gene is TRBV19, the J gene TRBJ1-3, with D perhaps TRBD1 (5 bases). Trimming removed 9 bases from V and 3 bases from J, with 12 bases in between. Looked up from germline, CDR1 is LNHDA and CDR2 is SQIVND (reference sequence). The CDR3 length is 13 residues. The CDR3 sequence is CASLGDFGNTIYF. CDR3 DNA: TGTGCCAGCTTAGGGGATTTTGGAAACACCATATATTTT.

This clone was recorded only once. CDR3 DNA: TGTGCCTGGCAGACGGGCTCTGGAAACACCATATATTTT. Its translation: CAWQTGSGNTIYF. The V gene is TRBV30, the J gene TRBJ1-3; D unclear. This CDR3 has 13 amino acids. CDR1 is GTSNPN and CDR2 is SVGIG in the germline V gene (reference sequence). The V end lost 5 bases, the J end lost 0 bases, and 8 bases lay between the germline ends.

Details on this clone: This sample includes further DNA sequences coding for the same CDR3. The rearrangement joins TRBV25-1 to TRBJ2-3; TRBD2 aligns across 8 bases. V lost 2 bases and J lost 7; bases outside the gene matches: 11. The CDR3 contains 16 residues. Germline V CDR1 and CDR2: MGHDK, SYGVNS. The CDR3 reads CASSEPSGLAAHTQYF. CDR3 nucleotides: TGTGCCAGCAGTGAACCCTCCGGACTAGCAGCCCATACGCAGTATTTT.

This chain links TRBV12-5 with TRBJ2-4; D might be TRBD2 (5 bases). CDR3 length: 11 residues. The germline V gene has CDR1 LGHNT and CDR2 FRNRAP. Trimming stripped 9 bases from V and 8 bases from J, with 11 bases between. This chain's CDR3 is CASSVGDIQYF. In DNA, the CDR3 is TGTGCTAGCTCGGTCGGGGACATTCAGTACTTC.

The chain links TRBV19 to TRBJ1-2, with 7 bases that match TRBD1. Germline assignment: CDR1 LNHDA and CDR2 SQIVND (reference sequence). The trim removed 10 bases at V and 4 bases at J, leaving 9 bases unmatched. CDR3 length equals 13 residues. In nucleotides, the CDR3 is TGTGCCACCACTCGGGACAGTTTCTATGGCTACACCTTC. This sequence encodes CATTRDSFYGYTF.

V is TRBV5-5 and J is TRBJ2-7; D is ambiguous. Trimming shortened V by 1 base and J by 0 bases, and 8 bases separated the two germline ends. The CDR3 extends over 14 amino acids. Germline V gene lookup returns CDR1 SGHKS and CDR2 YYEKEE (reference sequence). As DNA, the CDR3 is TGTGCCAGCAGCTTGTACCCTAGCTCCTACGAGCAGTACTTC. Translating gives CASSLYPSSYEQYF.

This chain joins TRBV18 and TRBJ1-1; D is possibly TRBD1 (6 bases). This CDR3 spans 14 amino acids. CDR1 is KGHSH, CDR2 LQKENI, per germline. The germline V and J ends were trimmed by 2 bases and 4 bases, with 11 bases remaining between them. CDR3 sequence reads: CASSPGRDTTEAFF. The DNA of the CDR3 is TGTGCCAGCTCACCAGGCAGGGACACCACTGAAGCTTTCTTT.

This sequence joins TRBV29-1 and TRBJ1-1, with D perhaps TRBD1 (6 bases). Germline V gene data show CDR1 as SQVTM and CDR2 as ANQGSEA. The CDR3 spans 15 residues. The V and J ends lost 6 bases and 4 bases respectively, with 21 bases between them. CDR3 sequence: CSVDPGGLVGTEAFF. CDR3 bases: TGCAGCGTGGATCCGGGGGGGCTGGTAGGCACTGAAGCTTTCTTT. Full variable domain (rest looked up from reference TRBV29-1 and TRBJ1-1): SAVISQKPSRDICQRGTSLTIQCQVDSQVTMMFWYRQQPGQSLTLIATANQGSEATYESGFVIDKFPISRPNLTFSTLTVSNMSPEDSSIYLCSVDPGGLVGTEAFFGQGTRLTVV.

The chain joins TRBV27 to TRBJ2-7, with TRBD2 matching over 10 bases. Per germline, CDR1 MNHEY and CDR2 SMNVEV (reference sequence). V lost 7 bases, J lost 7 bases, and 13 bases stayed unmatched. This CDR3 spans 15 amino acids. The CDR3 sequence: CASTDSGRAEKEQYF. In DNA form, the CDR3 reads TGTGCCAGCACCGACAGCGGGAGGGCAGAGAAGGAGCAGTACTTC.

The rearrangement joins TRBV30 to TRBJ2-5; TRBD2 matches at 8 bases. Germline V gene lookup returns CDR1 GTSNPN and CDR2 SVGIG (reference sequence). This CDR3 region has 13 residues. V gave up 2 bases and J gave up 4 bases; unmatched junction bases: 3. This CDR3 is CAWSTSGGETQYF. The CDR3 DNA is TGTGCCTGGAGTACTAGCGGAGGAGAGACCCAGTACTTC.

The chain is built from TRBV5-1 and TRBJ2-2, with D hard to call. The V and J ends lost 0 bases and 0 bases respectively, with 3 bases between them. CDR1 is SGHRS and CDR2 is YFSETQ in the germline V gene. The CDR3 has 14 amino acids. The CDR3 spells CASSLEPNTGELFF. In DNA form, the CDR3 reads TGCGCCAGCAGCTTGGAGCCGAACACCGGGGAGCTGTTTTTT.

This clone was detected once. The same CDR3 also results from other DNA sequences found in this sample. This rearrangement joins TRBV7-9 to TRBJ1-1; 7 bases line up with TRBD1. V gave up 2 bases and J gave up 4 bases; unmatched junction bases: 1. The CDR3 is made up of 13 amino acids. Germline V gene lookup returns CDR1 SEHNR and CDR2 FQNEAQ (reference sequence). The CDR3 sequence: CASSLSGGTEAFF. The CDR3 bases are TGTGCCAGCAGCTTATCAGGGGGCACTGAAGCTTTCTTT. Supplemented by reference TRBV7-9 and TRBJ1-1, the full variable domain reads DTGVSQNPRHKITKRGQNVTFRCDPISEHNRLYWYRQTLGQGPEFLTYFQNEAQLEKSRLLSDRFSAERPKGSFSTLEIQRTEQGDSAMYLCASSLSGGTEAFFGQGTRLTVV.

J is TRBJ1-3 and V is TRBV4-3, with D possibly matching TRBD1 (5 bases). Germline V CDR1 and CDR2: LGHNA, YSLEER. The CDR3 sequence is 15 residues long. V was cut by 4 bases and J by 0 bases, with 10 bases left in between. The CDR3 nucleotides read TGCGCCAGCAGCCCTGACAGTAGCTCTGGAAACACCATATATTTT. Amino acids: CASSPDSSSGNTIYF.

The V call is TRBV4-2, the J call TRBJ2-3; D is unclear. The germline V gene has CDR1 LGHNA and CDR2 YNFKEQ. Trimming stripped 4 bases from V and 5 bases from J, with 4 bases between. The CDR3 covers 11 residues. CDR3 protein: CASSPGDTQYF. In DNA form, the CDR3 reads TGTGCCAGCAGCCCGGGAGATACGCAGTATTTT.

CDR3 protein: CATRQGNYGYTF. In DNA form, the CDR3 reads TGTGCCACCAGACAGGGAAACTATGGCTACACCTTC. This chain uses TRBV6-1 with TRBJ1-2; 7 bases align to TRBD1. This CDR3 has 12 residues. Germline V gene sequence: CDR1 MNHNS, CDR2 SASEGT. V was pared by 10 bases and J by 2 bases, with 4 bases of the junction left unmatched.

The rearrangement links TRBV10-3 to TRBJ2-7; possible D gene TRBD2, 5 bases. Germline V gives CDR1 ENHRY, CDR2 SYGVKD. The CDR3 contains 13 residues. V dropped 7 bases and J dropped 7 bases, with 17 bases sitting between them. CDR3 sequence: CAINIDIGGEQYF. CDR3 nucleotides: TGTGCCATCAACATAGACATCGGCGGGGAGCAGTACTTC.

This clone was counted between two and nine times. The rearrangement uses TRBV30 and TRBJ2-4; D is unresolved. The V end was cut by 0 bases, the J end by 0 bases, with 6 bases between. CDR1 GTSNPN and CDR2 SVGIG come from the germline V gene (reference sequence). The CDR3 spans 14 residues. The CDR3 region is CAWSVSLAKNIQYF. The CDR3 DNA sequence: TGTGCCTGGAGTGTTTCTCTAGCCAAAAACATTCAGTACTTC. Variable domain in full (rest from reference TRBV30 and TRBJ2-4): SQTIHQWPATLVQPVGSPLSLECTVEGTSNPNLYWYRQAAGRGLQLLFYSVGIGQISSEVPQNLSASRPQDRQFILSSKKLLLSDSGFYLCAWSVSLAKNIQYFGAGTRLSVL.

Comment on this clone: The same CDR3 can be traced to other DNA sequences in this sample. J is TRBJ2-7 and V is TRBV21-1; the table's D gene call, TRBD1, was not cross checked with the DNA. TRBV21-1 is a pseudogene segment. The CDR3 loop spans 13 amino acids. The CDR3 DNA reads as TGTGCCAGGAAGCTAGCAGGGGACCACGAGCAGTACGTC. This translates into CARKLAGDHEQYV.